Included here is one T cell receptor beta chain sequence, with context. Germline loops: CDR1 SGHRS, CDR2 YFSETQ. The CDR3 runs to 14 residues. Trimming stripped 0 bases from V and 5 bases from J, with 11 bases between. The Seattle patients, enrolled during active infection, were followed longitudinally. Per the study methods: Reference gene primer amplification gave estimated nucleated cell counts. Clones were sequenced by immunoSEQ multiplex PCR, and TCRdb holds only the in-frame ones, with some missing. V and J calls and clone size are copied from that table; D and trimming were computed from the DNA. The sample yields around 94,000 clones, approximately 92% seen once. This entry is derived from a study of blood T cell repertoires in COVID-19. Study background: COVID-19 samples from acute and convalescent phases originated in the United States, Italy and Spain. From T cells, B-cell-depleted T cells, or PBMCs came the material, which was cDNA or gDNA.

The sequenced sample was peripheral blood. J is TRBJ2-5 and V is TRBV5-1; D is uncertain. The sequence derives from a woman between 50 and 59 years old with COVID-19, enrolled during active disease. CDR3 region: CASSLDLPGETQYF. CDR3 nucleotides: TGCGCCAGCAGCTTGGACCTTCCCGGGGAGACCCAGTACTTC. Full variable domain (remainder filled in from reference TRBV5-1 and TRBJ2-5): KAGVTQTPRYLIKTRGQQVTLSCSPISGHRSVSWYQQTPGQGLQFLFEYFSETQRNKGNFPGRFSGRQFSNSRSEMNVSTLELGDSALYLCASSLDLPGETQYFGPGTRLLVL.